Presented here are 27 T cell receptor beta chains from one specimen sequenced in a study of T cells in women clearing cervical HPV infection. Using immunoSEQ multiplex PCR, the repertoire was profiled, and TCRdb retains in-frame clones only, with some absent. The specimen's table records tens of thousands of clones. The source material was blood buffy coat. The receptors originated from a woman aged 18-70 years with a cervical HPV16 infection that either progressed to CIN3+ or cleared (not recorded which).

Concerning this clone itself: A junction boundary mismatches the germline segment, possibly from a read error. CDR3 DNA, as far as it was read: TGTGCTAGCAGCTGTTCCCTACTAGCAGCTTACGAG. Its protein is CASSCSLLAAYE. The entire CDR3 protein is CASSCSLLAAYEQYF. This chain links TRBV7-7 with TRBJ2-7; the D gene is possibly TRBD2 (6 bases). The read falls 3 residues short of the CDR3 end, and the missing part is taken from the germline J gene. In germline, CDR1 is SSHAT, CDR2 FNYEAQ (reference sequence). The CDR3 contains 15 residues.

Of note for this clone: The read falls 3 residues short of the CDR3 end, and the missing part is taken from the germline J gene. The chain recombines TRBV11-3 with TRBJ1-6; possibly TRBD1 for D (5 bases). Germline lookup yields CDR1 SGHNT and CDR2 YENEEA. The length of the CDR3 is 14 residues. With 1 base removed from V and 7 bases from J, the gap between germline ends came to 8 bases. The sequenced CDR3 bases are TGTGCCAGCAGCTTAGGAGGGGTAAATTCACCC. Translation gives CASSLGGVNSP. The whole CDR3 reads CASSLGGVNSPLHF.

With regard to this clone: The read ends 3 residues early relative to the CDR3; the germline J gene fills the gap. The chain recombines TRBV11-3 with TRBJ2-7, with D possibly matching TRBD1 (6 bases). The CDR3 is 14 residues long. With 2 bases removed from V and 3 bases from J, the gap between germline ends came to 11 bases. Germline-derived CDR1 and CDR2 are SGHNT and YENEEA. This chain's CDR3 is CASSLTGTDYEQYF. CDR3 DNA, as far as it was read: TGTGCCAGCAGCTTAACAGGGACCGACTACGAG. The whole variable domain, remainder taken from reference TRBV11-3 and TRBJ2-7, is EAGVVQSPRYKIIEKKQPVAFWCNPISGHNTLYWYLQNLGQGPELLIRYENEEAVDDSQLPKDRFSAERLKGVDSTLKIQPAELGDSAVYLCASSLTGTDYEQYFGPGTRLTVT.

Details on this clone: The read stops 3 residues short of the end of the CDR3; the missing end is completed from the germline J gene. The chain employs TRBV5-4 and TRBJ2-7; a weak D match, TRBD2 (5 bases). Germline V lookup: CDR1 SGHNT, CDR2 YYREEE (reference sequence). V dropped 4 bases and J dropped 0 bases, with 17 bases sitting between them. The CDR3 loop spans 16 amino acids. Partial CDR3 DNA: TGTGCCAGCAGCGTTGGCTCGGGGATTATCTCCTACGAG. Protein sequence: CASSVGSGIISYE. The whole CDR3 reads CASSVGSGIISYEQYF.

Turning to this clone: The read terminates 3 residues ahead of where the CDR3 ends, so the germline J gene completes it. This sequence joins TRBV28 and TRBJ2-7; 7 nucleotides match TRBD1. The J segment lost 4 bases and the V segment lost 5 bases, leaving 8 bases of the junction unmatched. The CDR3 extends over 14 amino acids. CDR1 is MDHEN and CDR2 is SYDVKM in the germline V gene. CDR3: CASSARQGWYEQYF. Incomplete CDR3 DNA: TGTGCCAGCAGTGCACGACAGGGTTGGTACGAG.

As regards this clone: Coverage ceases 3 residues before the CDR3 finishes, and the germline J gene fills in the end. The chain links TRBV20-1 to TRBJ2-5; TRBD1 matches 10 bases. CDR3 length equals 15 residues. V was pared by 5 bases and J by 4 bases, with 10 bases of the junction left unmatched. CDR1 DFQATT and CDR2 SNEGSKA come from the germline V gene (reference sequence). This CDR3 is CSALTGTGVGETQYF. The sequenced part of the CDR3 DNA is TGCAGTGCTCTGACCGGGACAGGGGTGGGAGAGACC.

A note on this clone: Its ends do not fully match the called genes, so a read error is possible. The read is 3 residues too short to cover the CDR3 end, so that end is filled in from the germline J gene. The rearrangement links TRBV7-7 to TRBJ2-1; 7 nucleotides agree with TRBD2. This CDR3 comprises 14 residues. The germline V gene has CDR1 SSHAT and CDR2 FNYEAQ (reference sequence). CDR3 residues: CASSLVGLDSEQFF. The CDR3 DNA, read in part, is TGTGCTAGCAGCTTAGTAGGACTAGATTCTGAG.

CDR3 residues: CASTQTSGGADTQYF. The sequenced CDR3 bases are TGTGCCAGCACTCAGACTAGCGGGGGCGCAGATACG. The J gene is TRBJ2-3, the V gene TRBV12-3 or TRBV12-4; the match to TRBD2 covers 12 bases. From the germline J gene comes the end of the CDR3, since the read stops 3 residues before it. V was clipped by 7 bases and J by 4 bases; unmatched bases: 6. This CDR3 contains 15 residues.

With regard to this clone: From the germline J gene comes the end of the CDR3, since the read stops 3 residues before it. The identical CDR3 is also encoded by other nucleotide sequences in the sample. The chain joins TRBV7-2 to TRBJ2-1; D is unresolved. Germline V gives CDR1 SGHTA, CDR2 FQGNSA. This CDR3 contains 12 residues. V was shortened by 1 base and J by 6 bases, with 4 bases between the two germline ends. The sequenced CDR3 bases are TGTGCCAGCAGCTTAGGGCTCAATGAG. This sequence encodes CASSLGLNE. The entire CDR3 reads CASSLGLNEQFF.

As regards this clone: The CDR3 end is not reached by the read, which stops 3 residues before it; the germline J gene fills it in. V usage is TRBV5-6 and J usage is TRBJ2-1, with 10 nucleotides matching TRBD2. CDR1 is SGHDT and CDR2 is YYEEEE in the germline V gene. This CDR3 is 15 amino acids long. J lost 4 bases, V lost 3 bases, and 4 bases had no gene match. Partial CDR3 DNA: TGTGCCAGCAGCTCTAGACTAGCGGGTTACAATGAG. Its translation: CASSSRLAGYNE. The complete CDR3 sequence is CASSSRLAGYNEQFF.

Judged by frequency, this clone is large. The read terminates 3 residues ahead of where the CDR3 ends, so the germline J gene completes it. V gene TRBV14 combines with J gene TRBJ2-3; 9 bases agree with TRBD2. Germline V CDR1 and CDR2: SGHDN, FVKESK. The CDR3 is made up of 15 amino acids. V dropped 4 bases and J dropped 3; count of bases not matched to a gene: 5. The sequenced part of the CDR3 DNA is TGTGCCAGCAGCCTTAGCGGGAGATGGACAGATACG. Its translation: CASSLSGRWTDT. The CDR3 reads in full as CASSLSGRWTDTQYF.

On this clone itself: The DNA ends 3 residues before the CDR3 does, and the rest of the CDR3 is filled in from the germline J gene. This sequence joins TRBV5-1 and TRBJ2-7; D not certain. V was pared by 0 bases and J by 2 bases, with 15 bases between. Germline V gene data show CDR1 as SGHRS and CDR2 as YFSETQ. The CDR3 is 16 amino acids. The CDR3 DNA, read in part, is TGCGCCAGCAGCTTGGGACTCCCCGCGGAAACCTACGAG. Translation gives CASSLGLPAETYE. The entire CDR3 sequence reads CASSLGLPAETYEQYF. Full variable domain (missing parts from reference TRBV5-1 and TRBJ2-7): KAGVTQTPRYLIKTRGQQVTLSCSPISGHRSVSWYQQTPGQGLQFLFEYFSETQRNKGNFPGRFSGRQFSNSRSEMNVSTLELGDSALYLCASSLGLPAETYEQYFGPGTRLTVT.

On this clone: The sequence runs out 3 residues before the end of the CDR3; the remainder is reconstructed from the germline J gene. Other nucleotide sequences from this sample produce the same CDR3. The chain has TRBV29-1 and TRBJ1-2, with 12 bases lining up with TRBD1. Germline V CDR1 and CDR2: SQVTM, ANQGSEA. V lost 6 bases, J lost 3 bases, and 8 bases stayed unmatched. The CDR3 runs 15 residues. CDR3 DNA (partial): TGCAGCGTAGTCGGGACAGGGGGCGAAGACTATGGC. This encodes CSVVGTGGEDYG. The entire CDR3 sequence reads CSVVGTGGEDYGYTF.

To note about this clone: The DNA ends 3 residues before the CDR3 does, and the rest of the CDR3 is filled in from the germline J gene. This sequence joins TRBV7-3 and TRBJ2-2; tentatively, D is TRBD1 (6 bases). V was clipped by 5 bases and J by 4 bases, with 20 bases between them. The CDR3 runs 17 residues. The germline V gene encodes CDR1 SGHTA and CDR2 FQGTGA. The CDR3 protein is CASSLNRDNPLTGELFF. Partial CDR3 DNA: TGTGCCAGCAGCCTCAACCGGGACAATCCCCTCACCGGGGAG.

For this clone: The DNA ends 3 residues before the CDR3 does, and the rest of the CDR3 is filled in from the germline J gene. The rearrangement links TRBV20-1 to TRBJ1-4; no definite D call. This CDR3 is built from 15 residues. Trimming stripped 6 bases from V and 0 bases from J, with 14 bases between. CDR1 is DFQATT and CDR2 is SNEGSKA in the germline V gene (reference sequence). CDR3 sequence reads: CSADPGTSTNEKLFF. CDR3 DNA (partial): TGCAGTGCGGATCCAGGAACCTCAACTAATGAAAAA.

CDR3 sequence reads: CASSVRLAGVTDTQYF. Incomplete CDR3 DNA: TGTGCCAGCAGCGTCCGACTAGCGGGGGTCACAGATACG. V usage is TRBV5-4 and J usage is TRBJ2-3, with 12 bases that match TRBD2. The CDR3 end falls 3 residues outside the read, so it is completed with the germline J gene. V lost 4 bases to trimming and J lost 2 bases; unmatched junction nucleotides: 5. Germline V lookup: CDR1 SGHNT, CDR2 YYREEE (reference sequence). This CDR3 comprises 16 residues.

As concerns this clone: The CDR3 goes on 3 residues after the read ends, and that part is filled in from the germline J gene. The chain carries TRBV6-4 and TRBJ2-3, with 9 bases identical to TRBD1. V was clipped by 2 bases and J by 1 base; unmatched bases: 7. The CDR3 is 17 residues long. Germline V gene data show CDR1 as MRHNA and CDR2 as SNTAGT. CDR3 amino acids: CASSDPGQGIGTDTQYF. The sequenced part of the CDR3 DNA is TGTGCCAGCAGTGACCCAGGACAGGGGATTGGCACAGATACG.

Of note for this clone: The CDR3 end falls 3 residues outside the read, so it is completed with the germline J gene. The genes are TRBV30 and TRBJ2-7; D gene uncertain. This CDR3 is 11 amino acids long. V was pared by 1 base and J by 6 bases, with 7 bases between. Germline V gene lookup returns CDR1 GTSNPN and CDR2 SVGIG (reference sequence). The CDR3: CAWSGPGEQYF. The CDR3 DNA, read in part, is TGTGCCTGGAGTGGCCCGGGCGAG.

Comment on this clone: The DNA ends 3 residues before the CDR3 does, and the rest of the CDR3 is filled in from the germline J gene. The chain recombines TRBV11-3 with TRBJ1-1; D ambiguous. The germline gives CDR1 SGHNT, CDR2 YENEEA. V was cut by 3 bases and J by 1 base, with 6 bases left in between. This CDR3 is built from 13 residues. CDR3 amino acids: CASSFSRNTEAFF. Incomplete CDR3 DNA: TGTGCCAGCAGCTTTAGCAGGAACACTGAA.

In regard to this clone: The sequence runs out 3 residues before the end of the CDR3; the remainder is reconstructed from the germline J gene. The rearrangement uses TRBV5-1 and TRBJ2-2; D is possibly TRBD1 (6 bases). V shed 4 bases and J shed 2 bases, with 9 bases lying between them. The CDR3 covers 14 residues. Germline loops: CDR1 SGHRS, CDR2 YFSETQ. CDR3 DNA (partial): TGCGCCAGCAGCAGGGACACCAACACCGGGGAG. Amino acid sequence: CASSRDTNTGE. The complete CDR3 sequence is CASSRDTNTGELFF.

Points on this clone: The read ends 3 residues early relative to the CDR3; the germline J gene fills the gap. The J gene is TRBJ2-1, the V gene TRBV5-1; 10 bases map to TRBD2. The germline V gene encodes CDR1 SGHRS and CDR2 YFSETQ. With 5 bases clipped from V and 3 bases from J, the junction kept 2 bases outside the gene matches. The CDR3 loop spans 14 amino acids. The CDR3: CASSSGGNYNEQFF. The CDR3 bases that were read are TGCGCCAGCAGTAGCGGGGGGAACTACAATGAG.

About this clone itself: The read gets to within 3 residues of the CDR3 end, and the germline J gene fills in the rest. The chain is built from TRBV6-2 or TRBV6-3 and TRBJ2-5; 9 bases are a match to TRBD1. The germline CDR1 and CDR2 sequences are MNHEY and SVGEGT. This CDR3 comprises 14 residues. After removal of 6 bases from V and 5 bases from J, the junction contained 7 bases not matched to a gene. CDR3 bases read: TGTGCCAGCAGCCAGGACAGGGGAAGGGAGACC. Encoded protein: CASSQDRGRET. In full, the CDR3 reads CASSQDRGRETQYF.

About this clone: The read terminates 3 residues before the CDR3 end, so the remaining end is supplied by the germline J gene. The chain employs TRBV19 and TRBJ1-2, with unresolved D. CDR1 is LNHDA and CDR2 is SQIVND in the germline V gene (reference sequence). The CDR3 is 13 amino acids. V was cut by 6 bases and J by 2 bases, with 10 bases left in between. CDR3: CASSLTANYGYTF. The sequenced part of the CDR3 DNA is TGTGCCAGTAGCCTAACAGCAAACTATGGC.

Partial CDR3 DNA: TGTGCCAGCAGTCCGGAGACAGGGATTCAGCCC. This encodes CASSPETGIQP. The whole CDR3 is CASSPETGIQPQHF. The genes are TRBV12-3 or TRBV12-4 and TRBJ1-5; 7 nucleotides line up with TRBD1. Coverage ceases 3 residues before the CDR3 finishes, and the germline J gene fills in the end. V lost 5 bases, J lost 6 bases, and 7 bases stayed unmatched. The CDR3 sequence is 14 residues long.

Regarding this clone: The read terminates 3 residues ahead of where the CDR3 ends, so the germline J gene completes it. The chain joins TRBV2 to TRBJ2-6, with TRBD1 matching 7 bases. V shed 5 bases, J shed 0 bases, and the junction held 7 bases outside the gene matches. The CDR3 runs to 17 residues. The V gene's germline CDR1 is SNHLY and CDR2 FYNNEI. The CDR3 bases that were read are TGTGCCAGCAGTACAGGTGGGACAGTCTCTGGGGCCAACGTC. Translated: CASSTGGTVSGANV. From start to end, the CDR3 is CASSTGGTVSGANVLTF.

CDR3 loop: CASSPELGLAGGYNEQFF. The covered CDR3 bases are TGTGCCAGCTCACCGGAACTCGGACTAGCGGGGGGGTACAATGAG. V gene TRBV18 combines with J gene TRBJ2-1; 15 bases agree with TRBD2. The read ends 3 residues early relative to the CDR3; the germline J gene fills the gap. There are 18 residues in the CDR3. V lost 3 bases to trimming and J lost 4 bases; unmatched junction nucleotides: 7. The germline gives CDR1 KGHSH, CDR2 LQKENI.

Of note for this clone: Read data end 3 residues before the CDR3 end; the end is taken from the germline J gene. The rearrangement joins TRBV29-1 to TRBJ2-3; D remains ambiguous. The ends were cut back, 4 bases at V and 0 bases at J, with 11 bases in the middle. The CDR3 sequence is 14 residues long. The germline CDR1 and CDR2 sequences are SQVTM and ANQGSEA. CDR3: CSVGRILSTDTQYF. The covered CDR3 bases are TGCAGCGTTGGGCGGATCCTGAGCACAGATACG.